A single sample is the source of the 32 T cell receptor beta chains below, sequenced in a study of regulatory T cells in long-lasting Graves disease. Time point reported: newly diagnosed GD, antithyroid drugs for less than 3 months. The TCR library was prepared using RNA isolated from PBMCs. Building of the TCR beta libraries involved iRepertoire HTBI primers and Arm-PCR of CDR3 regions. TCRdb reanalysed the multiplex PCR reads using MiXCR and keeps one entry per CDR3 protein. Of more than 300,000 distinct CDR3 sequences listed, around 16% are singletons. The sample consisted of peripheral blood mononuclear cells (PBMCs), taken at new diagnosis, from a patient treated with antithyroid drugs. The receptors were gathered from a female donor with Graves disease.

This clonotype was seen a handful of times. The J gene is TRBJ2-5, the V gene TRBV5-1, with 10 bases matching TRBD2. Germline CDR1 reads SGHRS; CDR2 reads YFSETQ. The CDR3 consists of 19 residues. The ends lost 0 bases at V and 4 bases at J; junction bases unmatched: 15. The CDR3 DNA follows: TGCGCCAGCAGCTTGGCCTCAGCGGGGGGGCCTTCAAACGGAGAGACCCAGTACTTC. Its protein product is CASSLASAGGPSNGETQYF.

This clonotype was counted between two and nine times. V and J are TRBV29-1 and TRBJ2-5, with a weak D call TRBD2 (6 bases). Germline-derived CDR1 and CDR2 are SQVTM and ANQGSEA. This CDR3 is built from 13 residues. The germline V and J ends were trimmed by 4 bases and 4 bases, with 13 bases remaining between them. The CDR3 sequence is CSVGAEGRETQYF. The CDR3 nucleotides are TGCAGCGTTGGGGCGGAGGGAAGAGAGACCCAGTACTTC.

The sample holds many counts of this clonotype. The DNA of the CDR3 is TGCAGTGCTAGAGATTACGACACTGAAGCTTTCTTT. This codes for CSARDYDTEAFF. V is TRBV20-1 and J is TRBJ1-1; D is unresolved. The V end lost 0 bases, the J end lost 3 bases, and 5 bases lay between the germline ends. From germline, CDR1 is DFQATT and CDR2 SNEGSKA (reference sequence). The length of the CDR3 is 12 residues.

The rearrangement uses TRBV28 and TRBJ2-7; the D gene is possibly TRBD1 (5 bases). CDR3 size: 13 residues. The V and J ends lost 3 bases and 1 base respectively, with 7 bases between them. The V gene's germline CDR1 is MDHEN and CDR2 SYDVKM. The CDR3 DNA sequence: TGTGCCAGCAGTTTGGACACTTCCTACGAGCAGTACTTC. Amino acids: CASSLDTSYEQYF.

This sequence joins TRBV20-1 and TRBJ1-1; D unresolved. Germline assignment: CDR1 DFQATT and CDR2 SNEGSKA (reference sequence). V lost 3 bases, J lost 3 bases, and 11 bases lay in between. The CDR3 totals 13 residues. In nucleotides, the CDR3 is TGCAGTGCTAGTGGGTTAAGGGACACTGAAGCTTTCTTT. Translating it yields CSASGLRDTEAFF.

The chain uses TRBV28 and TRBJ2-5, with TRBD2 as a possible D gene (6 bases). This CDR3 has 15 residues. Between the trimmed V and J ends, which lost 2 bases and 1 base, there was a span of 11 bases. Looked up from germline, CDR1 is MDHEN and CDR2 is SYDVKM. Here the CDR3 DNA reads TGTGCCAGCAGTTTAACCGGAGGGGCCCAAGAGACCCAGTACTTC. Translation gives CASSLTGGAQETQYF.

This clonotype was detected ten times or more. The CDR3 spells CASSLTGGGREETQYF. The CDR3 DNA reads as TGTGCCAGCAGCTTAACGGGAGGGGGAAGGGAAGAGACCCAGTACTTC. This chain links TRBV7-3 with TRBJ2-5; tentatively, D is TRBD2 (7 bases). V was trimmed by 0 bases and J by 3 bases, leaving 14 bases between them. This CDR3 is built from 16 residues. In germline, CDR1 is SGHTA, CDR2 FQGTGA.

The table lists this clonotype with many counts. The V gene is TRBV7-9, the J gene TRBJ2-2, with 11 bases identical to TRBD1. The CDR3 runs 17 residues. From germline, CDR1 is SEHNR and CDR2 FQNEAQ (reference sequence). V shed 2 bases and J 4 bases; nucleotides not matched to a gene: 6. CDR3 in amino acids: CASSLPRTGGFTGELFF. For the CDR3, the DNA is TGTGCCAGCAGCTTACCTAGGACAGGGGGCTTCACCGGGGAGCTGTTTTTT.

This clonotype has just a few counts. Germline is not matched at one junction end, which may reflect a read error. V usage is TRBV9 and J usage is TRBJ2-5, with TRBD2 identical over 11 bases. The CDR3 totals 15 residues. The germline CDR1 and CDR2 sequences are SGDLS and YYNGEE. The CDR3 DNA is TGCGCCAGCAGTCCGGCTAGCGGGGGGTTCGAGACCCAGTACTTC. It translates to CASSPASGGFETQYF.

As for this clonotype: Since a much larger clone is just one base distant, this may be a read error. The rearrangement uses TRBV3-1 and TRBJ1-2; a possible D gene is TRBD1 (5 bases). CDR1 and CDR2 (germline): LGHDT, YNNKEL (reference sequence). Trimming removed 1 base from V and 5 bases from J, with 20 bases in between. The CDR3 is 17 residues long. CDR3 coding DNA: TGTGCCAGCAGCCAAGGCCTACCCACACGGGGCGTTTATGGCTACACCTTC. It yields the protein CASSQGLPTRGVYGYTF.

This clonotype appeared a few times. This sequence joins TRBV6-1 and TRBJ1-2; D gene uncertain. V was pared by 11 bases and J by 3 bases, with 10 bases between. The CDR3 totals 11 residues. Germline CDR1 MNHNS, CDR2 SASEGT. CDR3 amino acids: CASGQDYGYTF. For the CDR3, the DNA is TGTGCCTCCGGGCAGGACTATGGCTACACCTTC.

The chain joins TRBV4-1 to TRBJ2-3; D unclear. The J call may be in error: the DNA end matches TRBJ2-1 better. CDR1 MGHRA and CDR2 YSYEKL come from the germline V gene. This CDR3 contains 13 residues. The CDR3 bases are TGCGCCAGCAGCGATAACTGGGCCAATGAGCAGTTCTTC. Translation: CASSDNWANEQFF.

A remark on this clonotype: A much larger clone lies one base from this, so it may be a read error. The CDR3 DNA reads TGTGCCAGCAGTTTACGGGACTTAAATGAAAAACTGCTTTTT. It is translated as CASSLRDLNEKLLF. The chain employs TRBV28 and TRBJ1-4; D is possibly TRBD1 (5 bases). The CDR3 spans 14 residues. Germline V lookup: CDR1 MDHEN, CDR2 SYDVKM.

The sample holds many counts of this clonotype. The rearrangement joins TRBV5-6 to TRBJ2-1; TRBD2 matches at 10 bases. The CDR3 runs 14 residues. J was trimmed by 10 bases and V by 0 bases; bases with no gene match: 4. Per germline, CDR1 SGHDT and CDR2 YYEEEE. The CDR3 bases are TGTGCCAGCAGCTTGGGACTAGCGGGTCAAGAGCAGTTCTTC. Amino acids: CASSLGLAGQEQFF.

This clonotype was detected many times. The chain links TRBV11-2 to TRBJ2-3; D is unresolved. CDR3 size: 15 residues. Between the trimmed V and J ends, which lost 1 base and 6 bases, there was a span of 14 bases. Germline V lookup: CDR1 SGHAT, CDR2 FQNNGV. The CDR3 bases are TGTGCCAGCAGCTTAGGGGCGGCCAACTGGGATACGCAGTATTTT. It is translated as CASSLGAANWDTQYF.

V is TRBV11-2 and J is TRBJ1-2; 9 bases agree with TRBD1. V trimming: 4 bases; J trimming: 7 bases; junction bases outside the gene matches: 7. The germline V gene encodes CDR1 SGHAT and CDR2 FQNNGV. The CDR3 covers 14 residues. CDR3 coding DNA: TGTGCCAGCAGCTCCGACAGGGGGAGTGGTGGCTACACCTTC. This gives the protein CASSSDRGSGGYTF. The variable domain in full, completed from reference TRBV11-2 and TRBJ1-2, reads EAGVAQSPRYKIIEKRQSVAFWCNPISGHATLYWYQQILGQGPKLLIQFQNNGVVDDSQLPKDRFSAERLKGVDSTLKIQPAKLEDSAVYLCASSSDRGSGGYTFGSGTRLTVV.

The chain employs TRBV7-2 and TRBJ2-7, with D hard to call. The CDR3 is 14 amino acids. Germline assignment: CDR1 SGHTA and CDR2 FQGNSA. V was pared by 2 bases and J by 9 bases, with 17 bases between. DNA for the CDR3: TGTGCCAGCAGCTTATCCGCGGCCTCTGACGGGCAGTACTTC. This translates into CASSLSAASDGQYF.

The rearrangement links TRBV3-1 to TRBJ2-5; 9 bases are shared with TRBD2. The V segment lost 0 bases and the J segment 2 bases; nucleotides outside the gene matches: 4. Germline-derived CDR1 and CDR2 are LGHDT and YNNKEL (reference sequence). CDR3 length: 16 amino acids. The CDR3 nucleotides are TGTGCCAGCAGCCAAGAGATAGCGGGGGATCAAGAGACCCAGTACTTC. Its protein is CASSQEIAGDQETQYF.

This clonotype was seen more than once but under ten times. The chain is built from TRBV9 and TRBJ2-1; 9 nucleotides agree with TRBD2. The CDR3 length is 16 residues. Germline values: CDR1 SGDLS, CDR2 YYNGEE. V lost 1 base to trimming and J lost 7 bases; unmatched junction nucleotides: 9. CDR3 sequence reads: CASSVYAGGTGNEQFF. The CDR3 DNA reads TGTGCCAGCAGCGTATATGCGGGAGGGACGGGGAATGAGCAGTTCTTC.

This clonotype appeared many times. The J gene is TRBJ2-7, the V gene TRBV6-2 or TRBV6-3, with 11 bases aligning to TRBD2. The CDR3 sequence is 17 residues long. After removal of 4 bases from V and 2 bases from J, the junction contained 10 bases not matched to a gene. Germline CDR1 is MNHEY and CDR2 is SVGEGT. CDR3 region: CASSSRTSGPPPYEQYF. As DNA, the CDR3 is TGTGCCAGCAGTTCCCGGACTAGCGGGCCCCCTCCCTACGAGCAGTACTTC.

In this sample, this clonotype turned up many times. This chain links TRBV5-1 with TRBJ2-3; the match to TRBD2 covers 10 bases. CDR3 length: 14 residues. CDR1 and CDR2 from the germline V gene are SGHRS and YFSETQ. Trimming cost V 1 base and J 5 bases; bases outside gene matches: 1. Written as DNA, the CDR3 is TGCGCCAGCAGCTTGACTAGCGGGGAAGATACGCAGTATTTT. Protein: CASSLTSGEDTQYF.

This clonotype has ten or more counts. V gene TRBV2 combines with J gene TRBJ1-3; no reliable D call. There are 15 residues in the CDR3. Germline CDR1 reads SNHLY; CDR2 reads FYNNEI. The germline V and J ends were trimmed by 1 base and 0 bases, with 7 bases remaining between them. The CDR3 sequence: CASSEESRSGNTIYF. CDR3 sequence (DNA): TGTGCCAGCAGTGAAGAATCCCGCTCTGGAAACACCATATATTTT.

CDR3 sequence (DNA): TGTGCCAGCAGTGAAACGGGACAACTATACAATGAGCAGTTCTTC. Its translation: CASSETGQLYNEQFF. J is TRBJ2-1 and V is TRBV6-2 or TRBV6-3, with D maybe TRBD1 (6 bases). Germline V gene data show CDR1 as MNHEY and CDR2 as SVGEGT. The CDR3 runs to 15 residues. The V and J ends lost 5 bases and 4 bases respectively, with 15 bases between them.

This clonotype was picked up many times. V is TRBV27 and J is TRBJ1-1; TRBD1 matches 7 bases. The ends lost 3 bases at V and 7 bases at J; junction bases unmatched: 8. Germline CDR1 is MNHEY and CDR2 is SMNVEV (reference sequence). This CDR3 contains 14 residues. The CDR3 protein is CASSLTGTTGEAFF. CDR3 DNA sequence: TGTGCCAGCAGTTTGACAGGGACCACGGGTGAAGCTTTCTTT.

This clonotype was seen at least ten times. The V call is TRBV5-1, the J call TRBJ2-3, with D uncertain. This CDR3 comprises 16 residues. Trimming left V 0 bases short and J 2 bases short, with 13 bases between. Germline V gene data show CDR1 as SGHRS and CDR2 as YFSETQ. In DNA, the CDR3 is TGCGCCAGCAGCTTGGGGGGTAGACCTCACACAGATACGCAGTATTTT. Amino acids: CASSLGGRPHTDTQYF.

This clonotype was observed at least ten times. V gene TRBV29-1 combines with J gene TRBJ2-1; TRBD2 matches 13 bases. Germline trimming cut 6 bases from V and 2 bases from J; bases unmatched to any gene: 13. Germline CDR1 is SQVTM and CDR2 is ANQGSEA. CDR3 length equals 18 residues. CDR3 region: CSVRTLAGGPRTYNEQFF. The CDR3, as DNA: TGCAGCGTGAGGACACTAGCGGGAGGGCCGCGGACCTACAATGAGCAGTTCTTC.

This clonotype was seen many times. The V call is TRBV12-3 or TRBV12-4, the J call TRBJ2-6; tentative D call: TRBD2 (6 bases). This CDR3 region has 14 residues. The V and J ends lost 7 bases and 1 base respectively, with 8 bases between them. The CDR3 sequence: CASTGVSGANVLTF. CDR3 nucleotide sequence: TGTGCCAGCACGGGGGTTTCTGGGGCCAACGTCCTGACTTTC.

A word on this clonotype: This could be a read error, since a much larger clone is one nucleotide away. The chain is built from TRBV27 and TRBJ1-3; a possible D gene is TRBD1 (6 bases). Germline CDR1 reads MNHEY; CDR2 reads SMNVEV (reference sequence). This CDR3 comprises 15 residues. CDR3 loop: CGGRQDSASGNTIYF. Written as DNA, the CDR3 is TGTGGAGGCCGACAGGACAGCGCCTCTGGAAACACCATATATTTT.

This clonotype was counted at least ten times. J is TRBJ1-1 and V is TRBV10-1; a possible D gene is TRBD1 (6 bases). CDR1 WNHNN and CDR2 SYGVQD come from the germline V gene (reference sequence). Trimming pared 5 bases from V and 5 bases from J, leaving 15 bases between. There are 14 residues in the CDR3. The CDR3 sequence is CASSLTPGDTEAFF. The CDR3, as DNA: TGCGCCAGCAGTCTTACCCCAGGGGATACTGAAGCTTTCTTT.

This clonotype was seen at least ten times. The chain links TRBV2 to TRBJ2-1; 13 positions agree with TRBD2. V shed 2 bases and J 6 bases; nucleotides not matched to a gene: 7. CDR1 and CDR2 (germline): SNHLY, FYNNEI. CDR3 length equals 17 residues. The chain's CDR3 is CASSETLLAGGLNEQFF. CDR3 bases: TGTGCCAGCAGTGAAACTTTACTAGCGGGGGGGCTCAATGAGCAGTTCTTC.

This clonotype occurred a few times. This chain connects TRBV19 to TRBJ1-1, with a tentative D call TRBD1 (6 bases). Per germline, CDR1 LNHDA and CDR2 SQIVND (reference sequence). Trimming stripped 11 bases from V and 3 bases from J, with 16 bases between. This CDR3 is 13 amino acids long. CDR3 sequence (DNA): TGTGCCTCGGGCGGGGGGGCCTACACTGAAGCTTTCTTT. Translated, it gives CASGGGAYTEAFF. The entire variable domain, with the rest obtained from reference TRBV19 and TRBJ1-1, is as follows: DGGITQSPKYLFRKEGQNVTLSCEQNLNHDAMYWYRQDPGQGLRLIYYSQIVNDFQKGDIAEGYSVSREKKESFPLTVTSAQKNPTAFYLCASGGGAYTEAFFGQGTRLTVV.

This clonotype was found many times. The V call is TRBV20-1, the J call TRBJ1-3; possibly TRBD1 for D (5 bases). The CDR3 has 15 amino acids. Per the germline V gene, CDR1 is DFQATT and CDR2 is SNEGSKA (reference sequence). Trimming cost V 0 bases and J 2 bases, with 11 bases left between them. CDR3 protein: CSARDLGGPGNTIYF. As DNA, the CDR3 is TGCAGTGCTAGAGATCTGGGGGGTCCTGGAAACACCATATATTTT.